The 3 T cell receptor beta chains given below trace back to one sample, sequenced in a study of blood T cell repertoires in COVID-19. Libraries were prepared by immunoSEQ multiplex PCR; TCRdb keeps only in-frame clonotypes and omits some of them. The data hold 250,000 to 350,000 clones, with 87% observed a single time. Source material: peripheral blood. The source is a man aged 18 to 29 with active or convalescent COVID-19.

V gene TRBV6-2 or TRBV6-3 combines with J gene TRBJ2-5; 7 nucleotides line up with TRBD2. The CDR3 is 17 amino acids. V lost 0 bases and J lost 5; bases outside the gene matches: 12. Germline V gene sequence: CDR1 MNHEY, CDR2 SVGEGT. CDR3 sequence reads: CASSYSVGSSGGETQYF. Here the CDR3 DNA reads TGTGCCAGCAGTTACTCTGTGGGAAGTTCCGGGGGGGAGACCCAGTACTTC.

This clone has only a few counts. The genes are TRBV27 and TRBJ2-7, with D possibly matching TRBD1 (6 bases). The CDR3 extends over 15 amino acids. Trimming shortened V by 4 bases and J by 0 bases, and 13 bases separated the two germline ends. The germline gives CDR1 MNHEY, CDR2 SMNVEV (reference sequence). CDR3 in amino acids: CASSSTGVASYEQYF. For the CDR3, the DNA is TGTGCCAGCAGTTCGACAGGAGTAGCCTCCTACGAGCAGTACTTC.

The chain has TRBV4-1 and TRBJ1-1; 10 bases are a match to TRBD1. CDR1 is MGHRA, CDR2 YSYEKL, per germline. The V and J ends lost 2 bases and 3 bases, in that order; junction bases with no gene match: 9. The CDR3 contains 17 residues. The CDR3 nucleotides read TGCGCCAGCAGCCAACGGCGGACAGGGGGAGGATACACTGAAGCTTTCTTT. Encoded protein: CASSQRRTGGGYTEAFF.